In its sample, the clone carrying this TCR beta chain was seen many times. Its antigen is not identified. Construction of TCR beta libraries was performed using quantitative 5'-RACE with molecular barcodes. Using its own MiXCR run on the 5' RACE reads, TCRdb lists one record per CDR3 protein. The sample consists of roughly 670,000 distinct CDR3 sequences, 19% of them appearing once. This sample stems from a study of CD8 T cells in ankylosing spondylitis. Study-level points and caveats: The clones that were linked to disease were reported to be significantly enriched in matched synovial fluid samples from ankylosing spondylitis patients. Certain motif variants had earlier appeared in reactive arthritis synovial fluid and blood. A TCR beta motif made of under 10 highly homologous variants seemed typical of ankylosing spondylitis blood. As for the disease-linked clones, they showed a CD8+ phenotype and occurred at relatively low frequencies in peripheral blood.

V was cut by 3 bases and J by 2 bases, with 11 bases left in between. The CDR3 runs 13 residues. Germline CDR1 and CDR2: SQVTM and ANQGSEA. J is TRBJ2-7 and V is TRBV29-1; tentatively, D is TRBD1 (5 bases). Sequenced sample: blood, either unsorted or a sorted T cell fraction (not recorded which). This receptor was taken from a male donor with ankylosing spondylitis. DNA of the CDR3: TGCAGCGTTGAGCAGGAGACAGCCTACGAGCAGTACTTC. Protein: CSVEQETAYEQYF.